This TCR beta chain was identified in a study of CD8 T cells in Susac syndrome. Study details: The Susac syndrome patients were therapy-naive, on corticosteroids, or on intravenous immunoglobulin alone at blood draw.

Reverse transcription of roughly 0.45 to 1 ug RNA used random hexamers. Amplification of TCR beta CDR3 spanned 54 Vbeta and 13 Jbeta via immunoSEQ multiplex PCR. TCRdb passed the immunoSEQ multiplex PCR reads through MiXCR, listing each CDR3 protein once. The table records around 130,000 distinct CDR3 sequences, roughly 95% of them present only once. Whole-study results and caveats: No clonal expansion appeared among CD4+ T cells in Susac patients.

As regards this clonotype: Its cognate antigen is unknown.

Germline CDR1 LGHDT, CDR2 YNNKEL (reference sequence). Trimming took off 3 bases at V and 0 bases at J, with 9 bases between the two ends. The CDR3 contains 14 residues. Sequenced: CD4+ T cells from PBMCs. The rearrangement links TRBV3-1 to TRBJ2-7; D gene unclear. The receptor's source is a human donor with Susac syndrome. This CDR3 is CASSQAGLSYEQYF. DNA of the CDR3: TGTGCCAGCAGCCAGGCAGGCCTCTCCTACGAGCAGTACTTC.